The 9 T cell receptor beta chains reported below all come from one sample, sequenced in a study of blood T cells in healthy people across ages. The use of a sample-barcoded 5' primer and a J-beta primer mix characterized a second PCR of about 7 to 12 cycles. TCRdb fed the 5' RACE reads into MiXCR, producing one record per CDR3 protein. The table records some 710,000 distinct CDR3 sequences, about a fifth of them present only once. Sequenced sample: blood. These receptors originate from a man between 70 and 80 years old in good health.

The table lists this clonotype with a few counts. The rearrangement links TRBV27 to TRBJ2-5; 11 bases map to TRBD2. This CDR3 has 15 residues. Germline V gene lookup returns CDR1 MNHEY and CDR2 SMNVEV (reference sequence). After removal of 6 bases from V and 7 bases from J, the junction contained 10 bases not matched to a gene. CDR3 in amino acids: CASSRIAGGSGTQYF. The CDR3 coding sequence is TGTGCCAGCAGCAGAATAGCGGGAGGGTCTGGGACCCAGTACTTC.

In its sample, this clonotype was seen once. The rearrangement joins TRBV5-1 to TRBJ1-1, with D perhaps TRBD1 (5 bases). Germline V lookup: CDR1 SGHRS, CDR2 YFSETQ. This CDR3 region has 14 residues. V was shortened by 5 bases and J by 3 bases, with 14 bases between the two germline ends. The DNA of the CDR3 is TGCGCCAGCAGATTATGGGACGGTGACACTGAAGCTTTCTTT. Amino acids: CASRLWDGDTEAFF.

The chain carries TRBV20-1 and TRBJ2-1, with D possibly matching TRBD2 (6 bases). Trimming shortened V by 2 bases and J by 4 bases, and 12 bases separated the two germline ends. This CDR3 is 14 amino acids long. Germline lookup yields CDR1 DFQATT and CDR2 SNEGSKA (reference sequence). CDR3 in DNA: TGCAGTGCTAGACCGGGACTTAAATACAATGAGCAGTTCTTC. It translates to CSARPGLKYNEQFF.

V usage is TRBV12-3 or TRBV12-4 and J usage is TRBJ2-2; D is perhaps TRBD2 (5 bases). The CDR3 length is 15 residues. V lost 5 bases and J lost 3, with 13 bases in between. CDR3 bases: TGTGCCAGCAGTCTCCAGCGGAGTTACACCGGGGAGCTGTTTTTT. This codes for CASSLQRSYTGELFF.

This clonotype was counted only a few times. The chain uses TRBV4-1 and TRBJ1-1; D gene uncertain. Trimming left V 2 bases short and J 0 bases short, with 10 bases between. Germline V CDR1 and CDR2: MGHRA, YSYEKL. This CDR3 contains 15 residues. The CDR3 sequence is CASSQNDIVNTEAFF. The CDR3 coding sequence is TGCGCCAGCAGCCAAAACGATATCGTGAACACTGAAGCTTTCTTT.

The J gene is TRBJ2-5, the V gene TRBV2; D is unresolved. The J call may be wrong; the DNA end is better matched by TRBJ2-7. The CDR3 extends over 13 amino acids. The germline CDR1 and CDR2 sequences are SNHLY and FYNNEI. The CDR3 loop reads CASSSRPAYEQYV. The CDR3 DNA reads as TGTGCCAGCAGTAGTCGACCGGCCTACGAGCAGTACGTC.

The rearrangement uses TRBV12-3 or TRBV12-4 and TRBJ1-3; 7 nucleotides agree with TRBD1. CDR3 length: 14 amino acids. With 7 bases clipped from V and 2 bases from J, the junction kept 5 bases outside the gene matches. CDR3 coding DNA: TGTGCCAGCACAGAGACAGGGACTGGAAACACCATATATTTT. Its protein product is CASTETGTGNTIYF.

This chain's CDR3 is CASSSSRPKTSYEQYF. CDR3 nucleotide sequence: TGTGCCAGCAGCTCCTCCCGCCCCAAGACCAGCTACGAGCAGTACTTC. The chain is built from TRBV7-6 and TRBJ2-5; D unresolved. TRBJ2-7 matches the DNA end more closely, so the J call is doubtful. Germline CDR1 and CDR2: SGHVS and FNYEAQ. The CDR3 covers 16 residues.

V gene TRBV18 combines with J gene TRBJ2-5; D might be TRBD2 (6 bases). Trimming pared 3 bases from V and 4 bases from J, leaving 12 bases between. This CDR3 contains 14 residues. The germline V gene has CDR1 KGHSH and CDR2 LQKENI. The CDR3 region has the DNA TGTGCCAGCTCACCTAATAGGGGAGGAGAGACCCAGTACTTC. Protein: CASSPNRGGETQYF.